What follows are 4 T cell receptor beta chains derived from one specimen sequenced in a study of T cell responses to AZD1222 COVID-19 vaccine. The method was immunoSEQ multiplex PCR; TCRdb's version includes in-frame clones alone and lacks a portion of them. Of about 120,000 clones in the sample, more than 85% were seen once. Source: peripheral blood, taken on day 0 of AZD1222 vaccination. These receptor sequences come from an adult in good health.

The chain couples TRBV18 to TRBJ2-7, with D unresolved. Germline V gives CDR1 KGHSH, CDR2 LQKENI. V was pared by 6 bases and J by 2 bases, with 8 bases between. This CDR3 is built from 12 residues. The CDR3 is CASSILTYEQYF. The CDR3 region has the DNA TGTGCCAGCTCCATCCTTACCTACGAGCAGTACTTC.

The CDR3 coding sequence is TGCGCCAGCAGAACAGAAGTCGATCAGCCCCAGCATTTT. It specifies CASRTEVDQPQHF. The chain is built from TRBV5-1 and TRBJ1-5; no firm D call. CDR3 length: 13 amino acids. Trimming removed 5 bases from V and 5 bases from J, with 11 bases in between. Germline V gene data show CDR1 as SGHRS and CDR2 as YFSETQ.

The rearrangement links TRBV6-2 or TRBV6-3 to TRBJ1-5; D gene ambiguous. This CDR3 has 15 amino acids. V shed 4 bases and J shed 10 bases, with 20 bases lying between them. CDR1 MNHEY and CDR2 SVGEGT come from the germline V gene. CDR3 in amino acids: CASSSPGSAVRPQHF. Written as DNA, the CDR3 is TGTGCCAGCAGTTCGCCAGGCTCCGCGGTCCGACCCCAGCATTTT.

The chain is built from TRBV19 and TRBJ1-5, with D maybe TRBD1 (5 bases). The CDR3 runs to 15 residues. The V end lost 3 bases, the J end lost 6 bases, and 15 bases lay between the germline ends. CDR1 LNHDA and CDR2 SQIVND come from the germline V gene (reference sequence). The CDR3 DNA is TGTGCCAGTAGTATTAAGGGGCGGTCAACTCAGCCCCAGCATTTT. Residues: CASSIKGRSTQPQHF.